The 5 T cell receptor beta chains below come from one sample, sequenced in a study of blood T cell repertoires in COVID-19. Produced via immunoSEQ multiplex PCR; TCRdb's table is partial and in-frame only. This sample has 200,000 or so clones; roughly 90% occur once, and the top ten carry just over 2.5%. The sequencing input was PBMCs or T cells enriched from blood (not recorded which). These receptors were obtained from a woman in her twenties or thirties who had recovered from COVID-19.

CDR3 sequence reads: CASSLLTGEDGYTF. In nucleotides, the CDR3 is TGTGCCAGCAGCCTCCTGACAGGGGAAGATGGCTACACCTTC. The V and J genes are TRBV3-1 (or the pseudogene TRBV3-2) and TRBJ1-2, with TRBD1 identical over 8 bases. The CDR3 loop spans 14 amino acids. The germline CDR1 and CDR2 sequences are LGHDT and YNNKEL (reference sequence). V gave up 4 bases and J gave up 6 bases; unmatched junction bases: 7.

This sequence joins TRBV7-8 and TRBJ1-2; D gene ambiguous. This CDR3 has 14 residues. V was clipped by 1 base and J by 6 bases, with 12 bases between them. Germline V gene data show CDR1 as SGHVS and CDR2 as FQNEAQ. The CDR3 nucleotides are TGTGCCAGCAGCTTAGAGTCTAGAATGGATGGCTACACCTTC. Protein product: CASSLESRMDGYTF.

The CDR3 loop reads CASSFGQRDTEAFF. DNA for the CDR3: TGCGCCAGCAGCTTCGGACAGAGGGACACTGAAGCTTTCTTT. The J gene is TRBJ1-1, the V gene TRBV4-1, with D maybe TRBD1 (6 bases). This CDR3 has 14 amino acids. Germline values: CDR1 MGHRA, CDR2 YSYEKL. The V end lost 5 bases, the J end lost 3 bases, and 13 bases lay between the germline ends.

The chain carries TRBV7-2 and TRBJ1-4; D not resolved. Looked up from germline, CDR1 is SGHTA and CDR2 is FQGNSA. This CDR3 is built from 15 residues. V dropped 1 base and J dropped 3 bases, with 9 bases sitting between them. In DNA form, the CDR3 reads TGTGCCAGCAGCTTAGTTGCGCGCTCTAATGAAAAACTGTTTTTT. Its translation is CASSLVARSNEKLFF. Full variable domain (rest looked up from reference TRBV7-2 and TRBJ1-4): GAGVSQSPSNKVTEKGKDVELRCDPISGHTALYWYRQSLGQGLEFLIYFQGNSAPDKSGLPSDRFSAERTGGSVSTLTIQRTQQEDSAVYLCASSLVARSNEKLFFGSGTQLSVL.

This chain connects TRBV7-9 to TRBJ1-2, with D maybe TRBD1 (5 bases). This CDR3 region has 15 residues. Germline CDR1 reads SEHNR; CDR2 reads FQNEAQ (reference sequence). The V end was cut by 1 base, the J end by 6 bases, with 15 bases between. The CDR3 sequence is CASSLEVRDMNGYTF. CDR3 nucleotide sequence: TGTGCCAGCAGCTTAGAGGTCAGGGATATGAATGGCTACACCTTC.